One sample yielded the 25 T cell receptor beta chains listed below, sequenced in a study of vaccination and CD4 T cells after COVID-19. The treatment was: roughly ten-day PBMC culture with coronavirus spike peptide pools or control peptides (ViraFEST assay). The Oncomine TCR Beta short-read assay was applied to DNA of cultured CD4+ T cells. TCRdb re-called the PCR reads with MiXCR, one entry per CDR3 protein. This sample has fewer than 15,000 distinct CDR3 sequences, with 70% to 80% found just once. Antigens of these TCRs are unknown. Material for sequencing was CD4+ T cells from blood, cultured in vitro. These TCRs come from a human donor who had recovered from COVID-19.

The gene calls are TRBV7-8 and TRBJ1-2, with 10 bases identical to TRBD1. Trimming at V came to 1 base and at J to 7 bases, leaving 6 bases not matched to a gene. This CDR3 spans 15 amino acids. The germline V gene has CDR1 SGHVS and CDR2 FQNEAQ. CDR3 amino acids: CASSLVDRGRSGYTF. The CDR3 DNA reads as TGTGCCAGCAGCTTAGTTGACAGGGGGCGAAGTGGCTACACCTTC.

The genes are TRBV11-2 and TRBJ2-4, with 10 bases fitting TRBD1. The V and J ends lost 3 bases and 2 bases, in that order; junction bases with no gene match: 4. CDR1 is SGHAT, CDR2 FQNNGV, per germline. The CDR3 has 16 amino acids. The CDR3 reads CASSFRDRGSKNIQYF. The CDR3 DNA is TGTGCCAGCAGCTTCCGGGACAGGGGATCCAAAAACATTCAGTACTTC.

The chain employs TRBV7-9 and TRBJ2-5; D is undetermined. The CDR3 runs to 14 residues. Trimming removed 4 bases at V and 5 bases at J, with 14 bases between. The germline gives CDR1 SEHNR, CDR2 FQNEAQ (reference sequence). CDR3 DNA: TGTGCCAGCAGCTCGACTCAGTGGTGGGAGACCCAGTACTTC. It codes for CASSSTQWWETQYF.

V and J are TRBV25-1 and TRBJ1-2; TRBD1 aligns across 9 bases. Germline assignment: CDR1 MGHDK and CDR2 SYGVNS. The CDR3 has 15 amino acids. J gave up 1 base and V 4 bases, and 4 bases lay outside the gene matches. The chain's CDR3 is CASSARTGDNYGYTF. CDR3 in DNA: TGTGCCAGCAGTGCCCGGACAGGGGATAACTATGGCTACACCTTC.

This chain connects TRBV20-1 to TRBJ2-5, with TRBD2 identical over 8 bases. V was clipped by 7 bases and J by 2 bases; unmatched bases: 12. The CDR3 covers 15 residues. The germline CDR1 and CDR2 sequences are DFQATT and SNEGSKA (reference sequence). The CDR3 spells CSVRGHPGGQETQYF. The CDR3 DNA sequence: TGCAGTGTCCGGGGTCACCCGGGGGGGCAAGAGACCCAGTACTTC.

The V and J genes are TRBV20-1 and TRBJ1-6; tentative D call: TRBD1 (5 bases). Between the trimmed V and J ends, which lost 6 bases and 6 bases, there was a span of 21 bases. Per the germline V gene, CDR1 is DFQATT and CDR2 is SNEGSKA (reference sequence). The CDR3 totals 16 residues. The CDR3 nucleotides read TGCAGTGCCAACCCCCTGAGGGGCCCCCTTAATTCACCCCTCCACTTT. Translation gives CSANPLRGPLNSPLHF.

V usage is TRBV24-1 and J usage is TRBJ1-5, with a possible D match to TRBD1 (5 bases). Trimming removed 2 bases at V and 2 bases at J, with 15 bases between. CDR1 and CDR2 from the germline V gene are KGHDR and SFDVKD. CDR3 length: 17 residues. CDR3 DNA sequence: TGTGCCACCAGTGATTCGGGACGCGGAGTTGGCAATCAGCCCCAGCATTTT. Amino acid sequence: CATSDSGRGVGNQPQHF.

This rearrangement joins TRBV7-2 to TRBJ1-2; the D gene is possibly TRBD1 (5 bases). From germline, CDR1 is SGHTA and CDR2 FQGNSA. V was pared by 5 bases and J by 1 base, with 11 bases between. There are 14 residues in the CDR3. The CDR3 DNA follows: TGTGCCAGCAGCGCAAAAGGGGTTAACTATGGCTACACCTTC. This gives the protein CASSAKGVNYGYTF.

The V call is TRBV18, the J call TRBJ1-1; D gene ambiguous. V lost 3 bases and J lost 10, with 12 bases in between. CDR1 KGHSH and CDR2 LQKENI come from the germline V gene. This CDR3 spans 12 amino acids. The DNA for the CDR3 is TGTGCCAGCTCACCGGCCGAAACGGTAGCTTTCTTT. It encodes CASSPAETVAFF. The complete variable domain, with remaining parts taken from reference TRBV18 and TRBJ1-1, reads NAGVMQNPRHLVRRRGQEARLRCSPMKGHSHVYWYRQLPEEGLKFMVYLQKENIIDESGMPKERFSAEFPKEGPSILRIQQVVRGDSAAYFCASSPAETVAFFGQGTRLTVV.

V gene TRBV6-1 combines with J gene TRBJ2-7; 11 nucleotides match TRBD1. Germline CDR1 reads MNHNS; CDR2 reads SASEGT. With 6 bases clipped from V and 0 bases from J, the junction kept 4 bases outside the gene matches. CDR3 length: 15 amino acids. The CDR3 is CASSSGTGGSYEQYF. In nucleotides, the CDR3 is TGTGCCAGCAGCTCCGGGACAGGGGGCTCCTACGAGCAGTACTTC.

The gene calls are TRBV28 and TRBJ2-3; no clear D gene. CDR3 length: 12 residues. With 6 bases removed from V and 3 bases from J, the gap between germline ends came to 7 bases. Germline-derived CDR1 and CDR2 are MDHEN and SYDVKM. CDR3 DNA sequence: TGTGCCAGCAGGAGACTGACAGATACGCAGTATTTT. Translating gives CASRRLTDTQYF.

The V and J genes are TRBV7-2 and TRBJ2-1; D remains ambiguous. CDR1 is SGHTA, CDR2 FQGNSA, per germline. Trimming pared 2 bases from V and 6 bases from J, leaving 2 bases between. The CDR3 runs 11 residues. The DNA of the CDR3 is TGTGCCAGCAGCTTACTCAATGAGCAGTTCTTC. This codes for CASSLLNEQFF. Complete variable domain (other parts from reference TRBV7-2 and TRBJ2-1): GAGVSQSPSNKVTEKGKDVELRCDPISGHTALYWYRQSLGQGLEFLIYFQGNSAPDKSGLPSDRFSAERTGGSVSTLTIQRTQQEDSAVYLCASSLLNEQFFGPGTRLTVL.

The chain has TRBV11-2 and TRBJ2-4, with 7 bases lining up with TRBD1. This CDR3 is 17 amino acids long. Germline V lookup: CDR1 SGHAT, CDR2 FQNNGV. V lost 1 base, J lost 7 bases, and 13 bases stayed unmatched. The CDR3 spells CASSLGTGPGMKNIQYF. As DNA, the CDR3 is TGTGCCAGCAGCTTAGGGACAGGCCCGGGGATGAAGAACATTCAGTACTTC.

The J gene is TRBJ1-2, the V gene TRBV7-2, with no clear D. This CDR3 has 16 amino acids. V lost 0 bases, J lost 0 bases, and 11 bases lay in between. Germline values: CDR1 SGHTA, CDR2 FQGNSA. CDR3 amino acids: CASSLARSFANYGYTF. The CDR3 DNA reads TGTGCCAGCAGCTTAGCTAGGTCATTCGCTAACTATGGCTACACCTTC.

As to this clonotype: It is unclear where the CDR3 begins or ends on the DNA, so no DNA is shown, and the CDR3 is as TCRdb lists it. This chain's CDR3 is CASSFGAGTDTQYF. The V gene is TRBV11-2, the J gene TRBJ2-3; no DNA check was done on the table's D call, TRBD1. 14 amino acids form the CDR3, both terminal residues included. In germline, CDR1 is SGHAT, CDR2 FQNNGV.

This clonotype was detected once. The rearrangement uses TRBV7-2 and TRBJ1-3, with D uncertain. This CDR3 has 14 residues. V was shortened by 1 base and J by 3 bases, with 7 bases between the two germline ends. Germline V CDR1 and CDR2: SGHTA, FQGNSA. The CDR3 DNA sequence: TGTGCCAGCAGCTTAGTGGCACTTGGAAACACCATATATTTT. Translating gives CASSLVALGNTIYF.

The genes are TRBV20-1 and TRBJ2-1; perhaps TRBD2 as D (6 bases). CDR1 is DFQATT, CDR2 SNEGSKA, per germline (reference sequence). Trimming removed 3 bases at V and 7 bases at J, with 10 bases between. The CDR3 length is 12 residues. The CDR3 DNA reads as TGCAGTGCTAGCGGGAGCTGGAATGAGCAGTTCTTC. As protein: CSASGSWNEQFF.

The chain combines TRBV20-1 with TRBJ2-1, with TRBD2 matching over 12 bases. Germline V gene lookup returns CDR1 DFQATT and CDR2 SNEGSKA (reference sequence). The CDR3 consists of 15 residues. J lost 9 bases, V lost 6 bases, and 12 bases had no gene match. Here the CDR3 reads CSAPIPLAGGSEQFF. The CDR3 bases are TGCAGTGCCCCTATTCCCCTAGCGGGAGGGAGTGAGCAGTTCTTC.

The genes are TRBV27 and TRBJ1-5, with TRBD1 matching over 7 bases. CDR3 size: 19 residues. Unmatched junction bases numbered 14, after V lost 3 bases and J lost 0 bases. Germline CDR1 reads MNHEY; CDR2 reads SMNVEV (reference sequence). CDR3 sequence: CASSLSAPQGTYSNQPQHF. DNA of the CDR3: TGTGCCAGCAGTTTGAGTGCCCCACAGGGGACATATAGCAATCAGCCCCAGCATTTT.

The chain employs TRBV11-1 and TRBJ2-1, with D possibly TRBD2 on 5 matching bases. This CDR3 has 14 residues. Trimming cost V 1 base and J 6 bases, with 10 bases left between them. CDR1 is SGHAT, CDR2 FQDESV, per germline (reference sequence). The CDR3 DNA sequence: TGTGCCAGCAGCTTAGGGCTAGCAGCCAATGAGCAGTTCTTC. It codes for CASSLGLAANEQFF.

The chain is built from TRBV20-1 and TRBJ2-7; D may be TRBD1 (8 bases). Germline CDR1 DFQATT, CDR2 SNEGSKA (reference sequence). The CDR3 extends over 14 amino acids. CDR3: CRGGGGQGGYEQYF. CDR3 DNA: TGCAGAGGGGGGGGTGGACAGGGAGGATACGAGCAGTACTTC.

The V call is TRBV19, the J call TRBJ1-2; no reliable D call. The CDR3 sequence is 13 residues long. CDR1 and CDR2 (germline): LNHDA, SQIVND (reference sequence). The germline V and J ends were trimmed by 5 bases and 1 base, with 8 bases remaining between them. CDR3 nucleotides: TGTGCCAGTAGTTACTTGGTTAACTATGGCTACACCTTC. This sequence encodes CASSYLVNYGYTF.

The chain employs TRBV28 and TRBJ1-1; D gene unclear. Trimming stripped 8 bases from V and 0 bases from J, with 16 bases between. Germline lookup yields CDR1 MDHEN and CDR2 SYDVKM. CDR3 length: 15 amino acids. The CDR3 reads CASVGTAGLNTEAFF. The CDR3 DNA sequence: TGTGCCAGCGTGGGTACAGCGGGATTGAACACTGAAGCTTTCTTT.

The J gene is TRBJ2-3, the V gene TRBV7-2; D perhaps matches TRBD2 (6 bases). V was trimmed by 5 bases and J by 0 bases, leaving 15 bases between them. The CDR3 is 16 amino acids. Per germline, CDR1 SGHTA and CDR2 FQGNSA. CDR3 nucleotides: TGTGCCAGCAGCCCCCGGGACTGGCGGAGCACAGATACGCAGTATTTT. This codes for CASSPRDWRSTDTQYF. Full variable domain (rest looked up from reference TRBV7-2 and TRBJ2-3): GAGVSQSPSNKVTEKGKDVELRCDPISGHTALYWYRQSLGQGLEFLIYFQGNSAPDKSGLPSDRFSAERTGGSVSTLTIQRTQQEDSAVYLCASSPRDWRSTDTQYFGPGTRLTVL.

The gene calls are TRBV7-2 and TRBJ2-1, with TRBD2 identical over 7 bases. This CDR3 region has 17 residues. Germline V gene sequence: CDR1 SGHTA, CDR2 FQGNSA. V lost 4 bases and J lost 8; bases outside the gene matches: 17. The CDR3 protein is CASSSNSVGGRADEQFF. CDR3 DNA: TGTGCCAGCAGCTCTAACTCGGTAGGAGGGAGGGCCGATGAGCAGTTCTTC. Full variable domain (missing parts from reference TRBV7-2 and TRBJ2-1): GAGVSQSPSNKVTEKGKDVELRCDPISGHTALYWYRQSLGQGLEFLIYFQGNSAPDKSGLPSDRFSAERTGGSVSTLTIQRTQQEDSAVYLCASSSNSVGGRADEQFFGPGTRLTVL.